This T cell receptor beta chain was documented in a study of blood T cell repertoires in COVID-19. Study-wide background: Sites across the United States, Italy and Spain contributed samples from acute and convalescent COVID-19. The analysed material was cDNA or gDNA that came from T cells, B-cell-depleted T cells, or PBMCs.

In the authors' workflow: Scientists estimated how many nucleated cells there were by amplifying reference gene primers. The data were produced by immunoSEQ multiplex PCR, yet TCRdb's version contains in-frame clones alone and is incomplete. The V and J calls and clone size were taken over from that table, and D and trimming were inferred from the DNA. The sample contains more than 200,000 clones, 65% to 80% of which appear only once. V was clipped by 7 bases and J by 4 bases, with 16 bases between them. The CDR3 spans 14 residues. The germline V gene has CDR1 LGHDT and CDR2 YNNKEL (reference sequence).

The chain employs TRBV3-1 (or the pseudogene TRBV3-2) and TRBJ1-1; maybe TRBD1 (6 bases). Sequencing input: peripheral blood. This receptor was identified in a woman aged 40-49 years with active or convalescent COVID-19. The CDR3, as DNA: TGTGCCAGCACCCGAGGGGGGGGCGGCACTGAAGCTTTCTTT. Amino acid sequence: CASTRGGGGTEAFF.